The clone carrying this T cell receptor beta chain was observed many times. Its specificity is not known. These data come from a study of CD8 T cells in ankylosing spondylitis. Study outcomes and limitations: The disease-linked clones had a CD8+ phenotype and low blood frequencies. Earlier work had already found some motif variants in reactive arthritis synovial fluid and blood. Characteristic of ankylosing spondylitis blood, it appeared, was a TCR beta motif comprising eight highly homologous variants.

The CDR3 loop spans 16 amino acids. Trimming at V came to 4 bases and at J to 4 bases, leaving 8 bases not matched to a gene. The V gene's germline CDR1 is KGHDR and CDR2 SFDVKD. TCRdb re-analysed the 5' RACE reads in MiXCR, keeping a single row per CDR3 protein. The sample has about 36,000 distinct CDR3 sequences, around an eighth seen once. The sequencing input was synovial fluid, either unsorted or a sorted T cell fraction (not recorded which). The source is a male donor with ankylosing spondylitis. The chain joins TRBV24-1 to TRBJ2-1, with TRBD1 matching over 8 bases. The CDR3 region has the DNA TGTGCCACCAGTGAGCGGGACAGGACGAGGTACAATGAGCAGTTCTTC. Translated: CATSERDRTRYNEQFF.